This paragraph reports one TCR beta chain. V lost 3 bases to trimming and J lost 3 bases, with 18 bases between them. The CDR3 has 16 amino acids. Germline V CDR1 and CDR2: SGDLS, YYNGEE. The sample comes from a study of blood T cell repertoires in COVID-19. Sequenced by immunoSEQ multiplex PCR; TCRdb stores in-frame clones only, minus some. The table lists about 210,000 clones, 88% of them singletons. The clonotype comes from a woman in her thirties or forties with acute COVID-19. Sequenced sample: PBMCs or T cells enriched from blood (not recorded which). The rearrangement links TRBV9 to TRBJ1-1; tentative D call: TRBD1 (6 bases). The CDR3 DNA follows: TGTGCCAGCAGCGGCCGGGACAAGGCCTCCTACACTGAAGCTTTCTTT. Amino acid sequence: CASSGRDKASYTEAFF.